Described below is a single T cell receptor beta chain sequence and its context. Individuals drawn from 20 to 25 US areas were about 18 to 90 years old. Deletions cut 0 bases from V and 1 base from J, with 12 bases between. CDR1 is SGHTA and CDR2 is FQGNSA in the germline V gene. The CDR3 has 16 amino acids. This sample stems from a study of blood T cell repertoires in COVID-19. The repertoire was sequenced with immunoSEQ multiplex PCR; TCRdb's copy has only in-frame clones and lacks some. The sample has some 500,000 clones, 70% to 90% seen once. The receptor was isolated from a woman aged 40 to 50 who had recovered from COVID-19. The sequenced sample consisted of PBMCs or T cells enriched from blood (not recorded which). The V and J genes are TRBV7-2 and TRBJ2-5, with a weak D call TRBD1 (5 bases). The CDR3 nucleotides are TGTGCCAGCAGCTTAGCGTTGACCAGGGCCCAAGAGACCCAGTACTTC. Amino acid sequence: CASSLALTRAQETQYF. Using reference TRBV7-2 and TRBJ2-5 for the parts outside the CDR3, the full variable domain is GAGVSQSPSNKVTEKGKDVELRCDPISGHTALYWYRQSLGQGLEFLIYFQGNSAPDKSGLPSDRFSAERTGGSVSTLTIQRTQQEDSAVYLCASSLALTRAQETQYFGPGTRLLVL.